This passage covers 25 T cell receptor beta chains from one sample sequenced in a study of blood T cell repertoires in COVID-19. Measured with immunoSEQ multiplex PCR; TCRdb has only the in-frame clones, and not every one. The sample consists of about 110,000 clones, over 70% of them appearing once. Material for sequencing was peripheral blood. The receptor set was obtained from a woman aged 45-65 years with acute or convalescent COVID-19.

The rearrangement joins TRBV12-2 to TRBJ1-6; TRBD1, as called in the table, went unchecked against the DNA. TRBV12-2 counts as a pseudogene. The CDR3 loop spans 19 amino acids. The CDR3 nucleotides are TGTGCAAGTCGCTTAGTGCGGGGAGATACCGGGACAGGGGATTCACCCCTCCACTTT. Amino acid sequence: CASRLVRGDTGTGDSPLHF.

CDR3 in amino acids: CAILPGTEYSQNYEQYF. CDR3 in DNA: TGTGCCATCCTACCCGGGACAGAGTATTCCCAAAATTACGAGCAGTACTTC. The rearrangement joins TRBV28 to TRBJ2-7, with 7 positions matching TRBD1. The V and J ends lost 10 bases and 4 bases, in that order; junction bases with no gene match: 22. The CDR3 is made up of 17 amino acids. The V gene's germline CDR1 is MDHEN and CDR2 SYDVKM.

This sequence joins TRBV5-6 and TRBJ2-7; 7 bases fit TRBD2. Trimming took 0 bases from V and 4 from J; bases not matched to a gene: 10. The germline V gene has CDR1 SGHDT and CDR2 YYEEEE. This CDR3 is built from 16 residues. The DNA of the CDR3 is TGTGCCAGCAGCTTGGGGGGAGGGGAAATGGGTTACGAGCAGTACTTC. The encoded protein is CASSLGGGEMGYEQYF.

This rearrangement joins TRBV5-1 to TRBJ1-2, with TRBD1 as a possible D gene (5 bases). The V gene lost 4 bases and the J gene lost 2 bases, with 9 bases spanning the gap. This CDR3 comprises 13 residues. Per germline, CDR1 SGHRS and CDR2 YFSETQ. The CDR3 DNA reads TGCGCCAGCAGCCCGGAGGGGAACTATGGCTACACCTTC. Amino acid sequence: CASSPEGNYGYTF.

The chain uses TRBV5-1 and TRBJ1-1; D remains ambiguous. V was clipped by 3 bases and J by 3 bases, with 15 bases between them. Germline CDR1 reads SGHRS; CDR2 reads YFSETQ. The CDR3 is 15 residues long. For the CDR3, the DNA is TGCGCCAGCAGCTACGGGAATCCGAGGGACACTGAAGCTTTCTTT. It yields the protein CASSYGNPRDTEAFF.

The V call is TRBV27, the J call TRBJ2-1; 10 positions agree with TRBD1. Trimming took 5 bases from V and 10 from J; bases not matched to a gene: 11. Looked up from germline, CDR1 is MNHEY and CDR2 is SMNVEV (reference sequence). CDR3 length: 15 residues. CDR3 DNA sequence: TGTGCCAGCAGTCCCCGGGACAGGGGTGGAGGCGAGCAGTTCTTC. It is translated as CASSPRDRGGGEQFF.

The chain couples TRBV6-5 to TRBJ2-5, with 8 bases lining up with TRBD1. The CDR3 sequence is 14 residues long. Germline CDR1 is MNHEY and CDR2 is SVGAGI. The V segment lost 6 bases and the J segment 1 base; nucleotides outside the gene matches: 4. The CDR3 bases are TGTGCCAGCAGGCACAGGGGGACCCAAGAGACCCAGTACTTC. It yields the protein CASRHRGTQETQYF.

V and J are TRBV12-5 and TRBJ1-6; D call uncertain. Trimming pared 3 bases from V and 0 bases from J, leaving 6 bases between. The CDR3 runs to 15 residues. Germline CDR1 is LGHNT and CDR2 is FRNRAP. The CDR3 region has the DNA TGTGCTAGTGGTTTTGGCAGCTCCTATAATTCACCCCTCCACTTT. Amino acids: CASGFGSSYNSPLHF.

The CDR3 spells CASSFGTGEYF. The CDR3 region has the DNA TGTGCCAGCAGTTTCGGAACAGGAGAGTATTTT. This sequence joins TRBV12-3 or TRBV12-4 and TRBJ2-3; D might be TRBD1 (5 bases). Deletions cut 3 bases from V and 13 bases from J, with 11 bases between. The CDR3 consists of 11 residues.

V and J are TRBV7-2 and TRBJ2-5; a weak D match, TRBD2 (7 bases). With 3 bases removed from V and 1 base from J, the gap between germline ends came to 15 bases. This CDR3 contains 16 residues. CDR1 and CDR2 (germline): SGHTA, FQGNSA. The CDR3 nucleotides read TGTGCCAGCAGCTTTCGGGGGAGGGGGATCCAAGAGACCCAGTACTTC. Residues: CASSFRGRGIQETQYF.

V gene TRBV5-6 combines with J gene TRBJ2-1; 11 bases map to TRBD1. This CDR3 comprises 12 residues. Trimming cost V 3 bases and J 15 bases; bases outside gene matches: 5. The germline V gene has CDR1 SGHDT and CDR2 YYEEEE. As DNA, the CDR3 is TGTGCCAGCAGCTGGCCGGGACAGGGGGTGTTCTTC. It translates to CASSWPGQGVFF.

J is TRBJ1-5 and V is TRBV19; a possible D gene is TRBD1 (6 bases). This CDR3 has 19 amino acids. Germline assignment: CDR1 LNHDA and CDR2 SQIVND (reference sequence). Deletions cut 0 bases from V and 4 bases from J, with 22 bases between. CDR3 sequence reads: CASSIDPAGERQLNQPQHF. The DNA for the CDR3 is TGTGCCAGTAGTATAGATCCTGCAGGGGAACGCCAGCTAAATCAGCCCCAGCATTTT.

The chain combines TRBV12-5 with TRBJ2-2; D not certain. Trimming took 1 base from V and 5 from J, leaving 8 bases between them. Germline lookup yields CDR1 LGHNT and CDR2 FRNRAP. The CDR3 is 14 amino acids. CDR3 loop: CASGLDGLTGELFF. DNA for the CDR3: TGTGCTAGTGGTTTGGATGGGCTAACCGGGGAGCTGTTTTTT.

This chain connects TRBV28 to TRBJ1-1, with D possibly matching TRBD1 (6 bases). The CDR3 has 17 amino acids. Germline V lookup: CDR1 MDHEN, CDR2 SYDVKM. Trimming took 1 base from V and 3 from J, leaving 18 bases between them. DNA for the CDR3: TGTGCCAGCAGTTTATCCCCGGGGACACGCTCCGACACTGAAGCTTTCTTT. Encoded protein: CASSLSPGTRSDTEAFF.

The chain joins TRBV9 to TRBJ2-3; TRBD1 might be the D (6 bases). V lost 0 bases and J 2 bases, leaving 16 bases between the germline ends. This CDR3 region has 17 residues. Germline V lookup: CDR1 SGDLS, CDR2 YYNGEE. The DNA for the CDR3 is TGTGCCAGCAGCGTAGGCCCATGGGGGCTGTCCACAGATACGCAGTATTTT. Its protein product is CASSVGPWGLSTDTQYF. Variable domain in full (rest from reference TRBV9 and TRBJ2-3): DSGVTQTPKHLITATGQRVTLRCSPRSGDLSVYWYQQSLDQGLQFLIQYYNGEERAKGNILERFSAQQFPDLHSELNLSSLELGDSALYFCASSVGPWGLSTDTQYFGPGTRLTVL.

V usage is TRBV5-1 and J usage is TRBJ1-1; TRBD1 matches at 8 bases. V gave up 4 bases and J gave up 7 bases; unmatched junction bases: 6. CDR3 length: 13 residues. Germline loops: CDR1 SGHRS, CDR2 YFSETQ. The CDR3 nucleotides are TGCGCCAGCAGCCGCGGACAGGGAGATGAAGCTTTCTTT. Residues: CASSRGQGDEAFF.

This clone was observed once. The gene calls are TRBV6-5 and TRBJ1-1; 8 bases are shared with TRBD1. The CDR3 length is 15 residues. Trimming at V came to 3 bases and at J to 6 bases, leaving 9 bases not matched to a gene. Germline-derived CDR1 and CDR2 are MNHEY and SVGAGI. In DNA, the CDR3 is TGTGCCAGCAGTTATAACAGGGGGTGGGACGCTGAAGCTTTCTTT. It yields the protein CASSYNRGWDAEAFF.

The chain recombines TRBV23-1 with TRBJ1-3, with D perhaps TRBD1 (6 bases). Being an ORF, TRBV23-1 has a function that is uncertain. CDR3 length: 16 amino acids. Deletions cut 8 bases from V and 4 bases from J, with 21 bases between. CDR3 sequence (DNA): TGCGCCAGCGCCCCTAAGCGGGGGGCGATCGGAAACACCATATATTTT. Encoded protein: CASAPKRGAIGNTIYF.

The rearrangement uses TRBV28 and TRBJ2-1, with TRBD1 matching over 9 bases. The J segment lost 8 bases and the V segment lost 5 bases, leaving 13 bases of the junction unmatched. The CDR3 loop spans 16 amino acids. Per the germline V gene, CDR1 is MDHEN and CDR2 is SYDVKM. CDR3 amino acids: CASSPRPGQGAYEQFF. CDR3 in DNA: TGTGCCAGCAGTCCCCGACCGGGACAGGGAGCTTATGAGCAGTTCTTC.

This sequence joins TRBV5-6 and TRBJ1-4; D may be TRBD1 (5 bases). The CDR3 loop spans 14 amino acids. The germline V gene has CDR1 SGHDT and CDR2 YYEEEE. The V and J ends lost 0 bases and 2 bases respectively, with 5 bases between them. CDR3 loop: CASSLAGTNEKLFF. CDR3 bases: TGTGCCAGCAGCTTGGCAGGGACTAATGAAAAACTGTTTTTT.

The chain is built from TRBV5-6 and TRBJ1-4; possible D gene TRBD1, 5 bases. The CDR3 has 14 residues. Looked up from germline, CDR1 is SGHDT and CDR2 is YYEEEE. Trimming removed 1 base at V and 8 bases at J, with 12 bases between. For the CDR3, the DNA is TGTGCCAGCAGCTTGAGAGAGCCAGGGGAAAAACTGTTTTTT. This translates into CASSLREPGEKLFF.

The chain carries TRBV12-3 or TRBV12-4 and TRBJ2-7; 7 positions match TRBD1. There are 13 residues in the CDR3. Losses at the gene ends were 6 bases for V and 2 bases for J; bases not matched to a gene: 4. This CDR3 is CASRTTGTYEQYF. The CDR3 nucleotides read TGTGCCAGCAGAACGACAGGGACCTACGAGCAGTACTTC.

This clone came up once. The J gene is TRBJ1-1, the V gene TRBV27; D possibly corresponds to TRBD1 (6 bases). CDR3 length: 13 residues. CDR1 and CDR2 from the germline V gene are MNHEY and SMNVEV (reference sequence). V was shortened by 5 bases and J by 5 bases, with 12 bases between the two germline ends. In nucleotides, the CDR3 is TGTGCCAGCAGTGTAAACAGGGATACTGAAGCTTTCTTT. Translated, it gives CASSVNRDTEAFF.

The chain joins TRBV9 to TRBJ1-2, with TRBD1 matching over 7 bases. CDR1 is SGDLS and CDR2 is YYNGEE in the germline V gene. The CDR3 consists of 15 residues. V shed 4 bases, J shed 8 bases, and the junction held 14 bases outside the gene matches. The CDR3 sequence is CASSPDTQGILGYTF. The CDR3 DNA reads TGTGCCAGCAGCCCCGATACACAGGGGATATTAGGCTACACCTTC.

The gene calls are TRBV4-1 and TRBJ1-2; D is ambiguous. This CDR3 contains 15 residues. The germline V gene has CDR1 MGHRA and CDR2 YSYEKL. V was trimmed by 0 bases and J by 4 bases, leaving 12 bases between them. This CDR3 is CASSQDQVRPYGYTF. CDR3 bases: TGCGCCAGCAGCCAAGATCAGGTCAGGCCCTATGGCTACACCTTC.